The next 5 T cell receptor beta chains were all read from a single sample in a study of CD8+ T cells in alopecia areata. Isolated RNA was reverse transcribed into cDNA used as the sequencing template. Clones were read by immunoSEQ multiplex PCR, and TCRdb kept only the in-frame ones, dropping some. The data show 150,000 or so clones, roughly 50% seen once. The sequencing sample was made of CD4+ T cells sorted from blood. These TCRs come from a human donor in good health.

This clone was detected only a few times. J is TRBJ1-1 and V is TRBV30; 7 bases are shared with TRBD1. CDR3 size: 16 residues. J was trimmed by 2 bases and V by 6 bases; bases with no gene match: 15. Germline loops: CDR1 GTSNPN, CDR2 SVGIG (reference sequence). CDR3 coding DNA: TGTGCCTGTGCCGCGGCACAGGGACAGAACAACACTGAAGCTTTCTTT. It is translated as CACAAAQGQNNTEAFF.

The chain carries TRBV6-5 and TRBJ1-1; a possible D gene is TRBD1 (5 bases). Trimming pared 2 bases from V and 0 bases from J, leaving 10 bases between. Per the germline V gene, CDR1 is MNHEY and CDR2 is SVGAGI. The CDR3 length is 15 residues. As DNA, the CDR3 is TGTGCCAGCAGTTACGGCAACAGGTTGAACACTGAAGCTTTCTTT. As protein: CASSYGNRLNTEAFF.

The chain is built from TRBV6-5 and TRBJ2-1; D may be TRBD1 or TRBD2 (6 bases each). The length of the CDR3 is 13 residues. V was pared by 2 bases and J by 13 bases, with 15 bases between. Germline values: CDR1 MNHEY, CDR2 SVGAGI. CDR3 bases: TGTGCCAGCAGTTACGAGGGGGGAAGTAACCAGTTCTTC. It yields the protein CASSYEGGSNQFF.

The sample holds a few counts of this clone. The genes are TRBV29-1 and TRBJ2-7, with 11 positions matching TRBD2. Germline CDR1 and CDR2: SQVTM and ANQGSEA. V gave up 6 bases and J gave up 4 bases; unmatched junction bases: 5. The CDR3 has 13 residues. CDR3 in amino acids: CSVRTSGYYEQYF. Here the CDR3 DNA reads TGCAGCGTCCGGACTAGCGGGTATTACGAGCAGTACTTC.

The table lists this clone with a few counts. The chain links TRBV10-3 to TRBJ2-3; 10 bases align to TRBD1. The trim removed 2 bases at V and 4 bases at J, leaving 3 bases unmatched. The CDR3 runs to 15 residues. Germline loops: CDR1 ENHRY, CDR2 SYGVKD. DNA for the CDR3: TGTGCCATCAGTGAGGGGGACAGGGGTGCAGATACGCAGTATTTT. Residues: CAISEGDRGADTQYF.